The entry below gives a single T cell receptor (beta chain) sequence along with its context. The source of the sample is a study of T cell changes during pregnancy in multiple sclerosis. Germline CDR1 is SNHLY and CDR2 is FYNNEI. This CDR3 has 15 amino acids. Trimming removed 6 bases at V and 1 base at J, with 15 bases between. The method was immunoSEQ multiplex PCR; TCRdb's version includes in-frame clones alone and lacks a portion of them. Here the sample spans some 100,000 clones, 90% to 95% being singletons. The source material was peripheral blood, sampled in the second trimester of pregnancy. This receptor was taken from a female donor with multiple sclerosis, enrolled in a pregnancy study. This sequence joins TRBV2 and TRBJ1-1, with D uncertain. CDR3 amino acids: CASRAGRIGNTEAFF. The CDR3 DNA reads TGTGCCAGCAGAGCCGGCAGGATCGGGAACACTGAAGCTTTCTTT.